The clone carrying this T cell receptor beta chain came up a few times. The target antigen is unknown. One entry per CDR3 protein, called by TCRdb with MiXCR from the RT-PCR reads. The sample has roughly 500,000 distinct CDR3 sequences; about 15% are singletons. This entry comes from a study of response to subunit inactivated influenza vaccine. Study-level results: Seasonal influenza vaccination, on each occasion, was suggested by the authors to recruit few new T cells.

V lost 1 base and J 9 bases, leaving 7 bases between the germline ends. CDR3 length: 11 residues. Germline CDR1 reads SGHTA; CDR2 reads FQGNSA. Sequencing was performed on CD4+ T cells sorted from PBMCs, taken around 25 months after vaccination. The receptor's source is a man between 50 and 75 years old who received an inactivated influenza vaccine. The chain carries TRBV7-2 and TRBJ2-7; TRBD2 might be the D (6 bases). The CDR3 DNA follows: TGTGCCAGCAGCTTAGGCGGGATGCAGTACTTC. Protein sequence: CASSLGGMQYF. Full variable domain (remainder filled in from reference TRBV7-2 and TRBJ2-7): GAGVSQSPSNKVTEKGKDVELRCDPISGHTALYWYRQSLGQGLEFLIYFQGNSAPDKSGLPSDRFSAERTGGSVSTLTIQRTQQEDSAVYLCASSLGGMQYFGPGTRLTVT.